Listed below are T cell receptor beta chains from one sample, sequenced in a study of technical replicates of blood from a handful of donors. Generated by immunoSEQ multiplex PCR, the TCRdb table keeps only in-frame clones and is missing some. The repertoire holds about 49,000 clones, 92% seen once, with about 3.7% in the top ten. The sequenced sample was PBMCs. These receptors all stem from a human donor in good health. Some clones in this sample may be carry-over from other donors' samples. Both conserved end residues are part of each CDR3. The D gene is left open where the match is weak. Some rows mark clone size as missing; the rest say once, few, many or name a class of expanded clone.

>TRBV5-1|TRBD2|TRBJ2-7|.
TGCGCCAGCAGCTCTAGCGGGAGGGGTGAGCAGTACTTC
CASSSSGRGEQYF
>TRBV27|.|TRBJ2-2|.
TGTGCCAGCAGTTCCCTGACAGGATACACCGGGGAGCTGTTTTTT
CASSSLTGYTGELFF
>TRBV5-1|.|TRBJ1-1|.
TGCGCCAGCAGTTGGACAGACTTGAACACTGAAGCTTTCTTT
CASSWTDLNTEAFF
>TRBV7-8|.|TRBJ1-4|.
TGTGCCAGCAGCTTAGGCGGTGGGGGAGGGTATGAAAAACTGTTTTTT
CASSLGGGGGYEKLFF
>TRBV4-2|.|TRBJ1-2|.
TGTGCCAGCAGCCAAGATTCTGATGTGCCAGGGTGGAACGGCTACACCTTC
CASSQDSDVPGWNGYTF
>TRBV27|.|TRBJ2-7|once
TGTGCCAGCAGTCCGCTTATTGGGGACACATACGAGCAGTACTTC
CASSPLIGDTYEQYF
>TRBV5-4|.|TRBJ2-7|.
TGTGCCAGCAGCTTGGGACAGGACCTCGAGCAGTACTTC
CASSLGQDLEQYF
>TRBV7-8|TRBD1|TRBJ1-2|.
TGTGCCAGCAGCCTACGTCAGGGGGTCGGCTATGGCTACACCTTC
CASSLRQGVGYGYTF
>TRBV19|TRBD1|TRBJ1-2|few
TGTGCCAGTAGACACGAAGGGACAGCTAACTATGGCTACACCTTC
CASRHEGTANYGYTF
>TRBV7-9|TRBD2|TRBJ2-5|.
TGTGCCAGCAGCTTGGGACTAGCGGGACGAGAGACCCAGTACTTC
CASSLGLAGRETQYF
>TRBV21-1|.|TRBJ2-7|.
TGTGCCAGCAGCAAAGAAATGGCAGGCCATAGAGGGGAGCAGTACTTC
CASSKEMAGHRGEQYF
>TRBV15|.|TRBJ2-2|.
TGTGCCACCAGCAAAGACGTCGCGAACACCGGGGAGCTGTTTTTT
CATSKDVANTGELFF
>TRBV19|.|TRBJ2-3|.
TGTGCCAGTAGTATCGGAGGGTCGAGGAATACGCAGTATTTT
CASSIGGSRNTQYF
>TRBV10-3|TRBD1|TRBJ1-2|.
TGTGCCATCATCGGGACAGGGGATAGTGGCTACACCTTC
CAIIGTGDSGYTF
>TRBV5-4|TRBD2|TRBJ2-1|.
TGTGCCAGCAGCTTTATGAGCGGGAGGACCCACAATGAGCAGTTCTTC
CASSFMSGRTHNEQFF
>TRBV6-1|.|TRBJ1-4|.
TGTGCCAGCAGTGAAGAGAAGTTGCTAAATGAAAAACTGTTTTTT
CASSEEKLLNEKLFF
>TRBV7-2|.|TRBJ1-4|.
TGTGCCAGCAGCTTAGTCAGGGGTGATGAAAAACTGTTTTTT
CASSLVRGDEKLFF
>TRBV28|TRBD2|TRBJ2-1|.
TGTGCCAGCAGTTTATACACTAGCGGGCCCAATGAGCAGTTCTTC
CASSLYTSGPNEQFF
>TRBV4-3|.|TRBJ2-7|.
TGCGCCAGCAGCCAAGATACCACCGGGGTCATTTTCTCCTACGAGCAGTACTTC
CASSQDTTGVIFSYEQYF
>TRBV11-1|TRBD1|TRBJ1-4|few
TGTGCCAGCAGCTTCTCCGGGACAGCTAATGAAAAACTGTTTTTT
CASSFSGTANEKLFF
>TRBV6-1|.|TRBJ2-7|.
TGTGCCAGCAGCAACCAACAGGGTCCCCACGAGCAGTACTTC
CASSNQQGPHEQYF
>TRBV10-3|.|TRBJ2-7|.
TGTGCCATCAGTGCTTCAGGAAGCGAGCAGTACTTC
CAISASGSEQYF
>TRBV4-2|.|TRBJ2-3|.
TGTGCCAGCAGCCAAGAACTTACCACAGATACGCAGTATTTT
CASSQELTTDTQYF
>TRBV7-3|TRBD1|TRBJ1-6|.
TGTGCCAGCAGCTCCGGACAGGGGACGAACAATTCACCCCTCCACTTT
CASSSGQGTNNSPLHF
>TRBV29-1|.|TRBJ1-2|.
TGCAGCGTTGAAGCCGGGATCTATGGCTACACCTTC
CSVEAGIYGYTF
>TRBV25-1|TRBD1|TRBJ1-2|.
TGTGCCAGCAGTGAACCGGGACAGGGGAGCTATGGCTACACCTTC
CASSEPGQGSYGYTF
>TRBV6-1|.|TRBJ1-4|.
TGTGCCAGCAGTGAAGTTGACAGGGAAAAACTGTTTTTT
CASSEVDREKLFF
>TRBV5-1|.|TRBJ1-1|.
TGCGCCAGCGGACAGAGTAACACTGAAGCTTTCTTT
CASGQSNTEAFF
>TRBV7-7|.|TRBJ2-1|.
TGTGCCAGCAGCTTAGGGGCAGGGGACAAAAAATCCTACAATGAGCAGTTCTTC
CASSLGAGDKKSYNEQFF
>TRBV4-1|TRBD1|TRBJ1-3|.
TGCGCCAGCAGCCAACCTCAGGGGGCGAGGAACACCATATATTTT
CASSQPQGARNTIYF
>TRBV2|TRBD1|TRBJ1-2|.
TGTGCCAGCAGTCGAGGACAGGGAGGCGGCTACACCTTC
CASSRGQGGGYTF